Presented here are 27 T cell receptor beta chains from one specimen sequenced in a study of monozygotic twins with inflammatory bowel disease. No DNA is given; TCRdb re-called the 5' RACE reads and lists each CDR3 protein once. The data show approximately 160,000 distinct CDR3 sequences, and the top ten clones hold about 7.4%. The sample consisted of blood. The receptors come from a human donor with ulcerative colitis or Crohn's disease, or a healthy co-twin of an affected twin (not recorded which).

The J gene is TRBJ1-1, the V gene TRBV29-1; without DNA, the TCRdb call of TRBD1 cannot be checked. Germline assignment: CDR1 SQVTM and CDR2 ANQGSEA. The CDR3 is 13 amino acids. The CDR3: CSALDRGQGEAFF.

The CDR3: CASSQAGTGVFYTGELFF. This sequence joins TRBV3-1 and TRBJ2-2; there is no DNA to check the TCRdb D call of TRBD1. CDR3 size: 18 residues. Germline values: CDR1 LGHDT, CDR2 YNNKEL (reference sequence).

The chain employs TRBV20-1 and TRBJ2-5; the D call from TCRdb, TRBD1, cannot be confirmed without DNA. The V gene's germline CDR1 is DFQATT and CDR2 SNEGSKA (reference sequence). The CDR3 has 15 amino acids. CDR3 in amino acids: CSGVFGGGHQETQYF.

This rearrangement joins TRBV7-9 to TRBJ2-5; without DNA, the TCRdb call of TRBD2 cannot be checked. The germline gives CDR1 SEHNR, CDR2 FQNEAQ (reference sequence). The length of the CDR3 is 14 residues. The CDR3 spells CASSSSSGIETQYF.

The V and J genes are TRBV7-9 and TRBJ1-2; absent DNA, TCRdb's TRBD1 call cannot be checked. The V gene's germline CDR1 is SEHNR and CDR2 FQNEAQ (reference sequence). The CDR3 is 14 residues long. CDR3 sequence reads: CASSLSTGGIAYTF.

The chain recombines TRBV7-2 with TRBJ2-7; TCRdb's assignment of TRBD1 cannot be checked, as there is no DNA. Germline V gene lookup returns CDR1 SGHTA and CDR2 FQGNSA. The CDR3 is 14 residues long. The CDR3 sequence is CASSLGRESYEQYF.

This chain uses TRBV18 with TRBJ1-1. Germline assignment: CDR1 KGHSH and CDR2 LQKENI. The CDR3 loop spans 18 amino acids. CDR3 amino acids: CASSQGPPEGRANTEAFF.

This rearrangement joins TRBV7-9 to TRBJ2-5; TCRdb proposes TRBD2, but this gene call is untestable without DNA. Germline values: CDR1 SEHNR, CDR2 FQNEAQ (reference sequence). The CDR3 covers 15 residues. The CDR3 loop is CASSHASGGQETQYF.

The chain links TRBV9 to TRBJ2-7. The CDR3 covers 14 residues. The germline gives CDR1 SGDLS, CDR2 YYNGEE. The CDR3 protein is CASSPRTHSGEQYF. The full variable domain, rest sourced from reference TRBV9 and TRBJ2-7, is DSGVTQTPKHLITATGQRVTLRCSPRSGDLSVYWYQQSLDQGLQFLIQYYNGEERAKGNILERFSAQQFPDLHSELNLSSLELGDSALYFCASSPRTHSGEQYFGPGTRLTVT.

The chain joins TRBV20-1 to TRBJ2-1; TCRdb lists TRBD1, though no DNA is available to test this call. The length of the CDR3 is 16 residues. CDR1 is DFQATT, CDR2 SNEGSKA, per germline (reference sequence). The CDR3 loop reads CSAGETGTGHYNEQFF.

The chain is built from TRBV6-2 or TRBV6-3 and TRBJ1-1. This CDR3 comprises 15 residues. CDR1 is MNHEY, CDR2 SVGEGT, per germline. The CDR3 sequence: CASSSTRPTNTEAFF.

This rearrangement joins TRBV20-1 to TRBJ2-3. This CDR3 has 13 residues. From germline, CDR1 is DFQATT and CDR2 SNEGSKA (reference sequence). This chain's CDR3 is CSARRTGTDTQYF.

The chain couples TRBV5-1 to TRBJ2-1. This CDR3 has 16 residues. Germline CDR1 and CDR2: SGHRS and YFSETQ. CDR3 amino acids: CASSLLYMRSYNEQFF.

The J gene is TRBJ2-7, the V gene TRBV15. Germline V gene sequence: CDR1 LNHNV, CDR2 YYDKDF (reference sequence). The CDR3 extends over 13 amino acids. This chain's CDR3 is CATSRVRGNEQYF.

CDR3 loop: CASSLAPGRIETQYF. This chain connects TRBV7-7 to TRBJ2-5; as DNA is missing, the TRBD1 call by TCRdb cannot be tested. The CDR3 has 15 amino acids. Germline CDR1 is SSHAT and CDR2 is FNYEAQ (reference sequence). The whole variable domain, filled in from reference TRBV7-7 and TRBJ2-5, reads GAGVSQSPRYKVTKRGQDVTLRCDPISSHATLYWYQQALGQGPEFLTYFNYEAQPDKSGLPSDRFSAERPEGSISTLTIQRTEQRDSAMYRCASSLAPGRIETQYFGPGTRLLVL.

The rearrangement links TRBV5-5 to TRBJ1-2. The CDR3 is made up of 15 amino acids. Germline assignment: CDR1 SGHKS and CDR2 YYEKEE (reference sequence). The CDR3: CASSTQAGANYGYTF.

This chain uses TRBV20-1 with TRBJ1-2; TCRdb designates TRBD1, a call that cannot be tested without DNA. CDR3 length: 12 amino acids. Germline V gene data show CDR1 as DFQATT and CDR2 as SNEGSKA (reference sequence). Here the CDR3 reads CSARDRGQGYTF.

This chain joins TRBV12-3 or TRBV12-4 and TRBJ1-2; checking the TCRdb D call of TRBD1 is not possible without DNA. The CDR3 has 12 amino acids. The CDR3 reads CASTLGQNGYTF.

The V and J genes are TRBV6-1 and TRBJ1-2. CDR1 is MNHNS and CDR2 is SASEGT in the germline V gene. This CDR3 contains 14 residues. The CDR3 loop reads CASSRQAANYGYTF.

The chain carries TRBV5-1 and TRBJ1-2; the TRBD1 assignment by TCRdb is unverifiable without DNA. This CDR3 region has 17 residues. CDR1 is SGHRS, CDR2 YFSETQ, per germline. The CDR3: CASSLGFRDSPNYGYTF.

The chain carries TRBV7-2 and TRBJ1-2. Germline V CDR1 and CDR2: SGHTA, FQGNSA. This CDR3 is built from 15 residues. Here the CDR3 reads CASSLDWVLNYGYTF.

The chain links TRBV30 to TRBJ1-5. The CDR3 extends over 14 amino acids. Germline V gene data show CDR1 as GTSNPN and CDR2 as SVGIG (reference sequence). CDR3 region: CAWSVGRDNQPQHF.

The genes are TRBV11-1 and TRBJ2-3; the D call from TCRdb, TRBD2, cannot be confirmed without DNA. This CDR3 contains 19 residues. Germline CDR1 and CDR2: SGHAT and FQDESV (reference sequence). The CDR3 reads CASSRYPGLAGALTDTQYF.

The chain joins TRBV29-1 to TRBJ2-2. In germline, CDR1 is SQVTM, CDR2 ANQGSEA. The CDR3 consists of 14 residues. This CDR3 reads CSVEDLSSTGELFF.

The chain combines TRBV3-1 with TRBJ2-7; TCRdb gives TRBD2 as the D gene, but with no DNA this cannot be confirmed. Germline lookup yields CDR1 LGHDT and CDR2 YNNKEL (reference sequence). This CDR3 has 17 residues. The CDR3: CASSQGLASGRNYEQYF.

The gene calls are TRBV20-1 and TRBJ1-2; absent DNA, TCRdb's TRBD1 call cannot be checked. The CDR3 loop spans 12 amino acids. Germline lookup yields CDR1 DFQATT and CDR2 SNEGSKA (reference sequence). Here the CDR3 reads CSAPTGDYGYTF.

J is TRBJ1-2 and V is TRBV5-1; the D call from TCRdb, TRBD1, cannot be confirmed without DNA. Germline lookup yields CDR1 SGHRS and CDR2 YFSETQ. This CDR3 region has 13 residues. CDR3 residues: CASSEGQADGYTF. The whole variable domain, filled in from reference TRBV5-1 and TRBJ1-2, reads KAGVTQTPRYLIKTRGQQVTLSCSPISGHRSVSWYQQTPGQGLQFLFEYFSETQRNKGNFPGRFSGRQFSNSRSEMNVSTLELGDSALYLCASSEGQADGYTFGSGTRLTVV.